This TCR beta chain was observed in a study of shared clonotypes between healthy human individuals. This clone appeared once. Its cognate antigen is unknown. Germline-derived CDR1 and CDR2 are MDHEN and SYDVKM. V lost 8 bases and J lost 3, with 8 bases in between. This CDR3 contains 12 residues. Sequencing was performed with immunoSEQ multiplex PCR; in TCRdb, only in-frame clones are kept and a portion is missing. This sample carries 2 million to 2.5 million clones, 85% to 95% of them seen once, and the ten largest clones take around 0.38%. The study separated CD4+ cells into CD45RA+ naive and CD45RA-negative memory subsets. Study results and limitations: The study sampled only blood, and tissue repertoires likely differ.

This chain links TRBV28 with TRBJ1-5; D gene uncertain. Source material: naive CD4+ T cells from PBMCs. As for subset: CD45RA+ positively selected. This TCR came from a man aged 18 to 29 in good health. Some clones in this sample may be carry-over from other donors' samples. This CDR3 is CASWTVNQPQHF. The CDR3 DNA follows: TGTGCCAGCTGGACGGTCAATCAGCCCCAGCATTTT.